This TCR beta chain was retrieved from a study of T cells in localized non-small cell lung cancer. The CDR3 loop spans 13 amino acids. Germline CDR1 reads SQVTM; CDR2 reads ANQGSEA. Points from the study as a whole: Owing to sequencing of a solitary tumor region, heterogeneity cannot be discounted. Adjacent uninvolved lung had the highest clonality, suggesting focused antigen responses.

A note on this clone: Its antigen is still unknown.

Assay: immunoSEQ multiplex PCR; the TCRdb copy retains only in-frame clones and omits some. Of fewer than 8,000 clones listed, around 93% are singletons. The sample was peripheral blood, taken before any cancer treatment. The chain recombines TRBV29-1 with TRBJ2-5; 7 nucleotides match TRBD2. The clonotype comes from a woman between 35 and 70 years old with stage I lung adenocarcinoma. The CDR3 bases are TGCAGTGGGGTGGGAGGGCACCAAGAGACCCAGTACTTC. This codes for CSGVGGHQETQYF.